This T cell receptor beta chain was recovered during a study of blood T cell repertoires in COVID-19. Study summary: The samples span acute and convalescent COVID-19 from the United States, Italy and Spain.

Per the original data handling: Reference gene primer amplification yielded estimated nucleated cell counts. Produced via immunoSEQ multiplex PCR; TCRdb's table is partial and in-frame only. V, J and clone size are taken as reported in that table, and D and trimming were inferred from the DNA itself. The profile covers some 220,000 clones, with around 80% appearing a single time and approximately 5% taken by the ten largest. This CDR3 has 15 residues. Germline V lookup: CDR1 MNHEY, CDR2 SVGAGI. The J segment lost 8 bases and the V segment lost 9 bases, leaving 17 bases of the junction unmatched. The clonotype originates from a woman aged 55-69 years who had recovered from COVID-19. The source material was peripheral blood. The chain links TRBV6-5 to TRBJ1-2; 8 positions match TRBD1. The CDR3 here is CASAPWTGQQEGYTF. The CDR3 DNA reads TGTGCCAGTGCTCCCTGGACAGGGCAGCAGGAAGGCTACACCTTC.